These T cell receptor beta chains were read from a single sample in a study of molecular identifiers for immune sequencing clone quantification. MiXCR, applied by TCRdb to the PCR reads, yields one record per CDR3 protein. The top ten hold 0.65% to 0.95% of the sample, which has a few hundred thousand distinct CDR3 sequences, about a fifth seen once. Sequencing input: naive CD8+ T cells from blood, with Jurkat cell RNA spiked in. Source of these receptors: a human donor in good health. Some libraries in this study had Jurkat cell RNA spiked in. The conserved cysteine and the conserved F or W are not part of the CDR3 here. Only some rows state a clone size, as once, few, many or a class for expanded clones.

TRBV5-6 - ASSSEFGTVSGRSYEQY
TRBV7-9 few ASSSQGVGETQY
TRBV11-2 few ASSPDRYDSYEQY
TRBV7-9 many ASSFSGDTDTQY
TRBV27 - ASKAAGNQYGYT
TRBV4-2 once ASSQGDSFPMANYGYT
TRBV13 - ASSSNQGAAYEQY
TRBV24-1 few ATSDARTRQPQH
TRBV19 few ASSVPPRNEQF
TRBV13 many ASSGALQETQY
TRBV4-1 many ASSQEDRGLEQY
TRBV4-1 - GSSQVRLSSEQY
TRBV19 many ASTSDGYNYGYT
TRBV7-9 few ASSLTPEEGELF
TRBV4-1 few ASSQVDRARGGYT
TRBV7-2 - ASSPTSARPGAQETQY
TRBV21-1 many ASSKDAGTQPDTQY
TRBV12-5 - ASGLDGRETQY
TRBV14 few ASSQDLSGGIYAQY
TRBV28 many ASRGSTGGILGSDTQY
TRBV11-2 - ASSSLDRGDEQF
TRBV6-5 - ASSYQTGTEAF
TRBV29-1 many SALDWTSGGSYEQY
TRBV30 few AWSVGIGTEAF
TRBV30 many AWGQGNEQF
TRBV6-1 many ASSSGVTGELF
TRBV29-1 many SVDPTSGSQGGTQY
TRBV6-2/TRBV6-3 - ASSYSQGTTEAF
TRBV4-1 many ASSRSRGSDEQY
TRBV7-9 - ASSRRDRGRGELF
TRBV19 few ASSIVWSGGNEQF
TRBV7-9 many ASSLEGGVTDTQY
TRBV25-1 many ASITSETDTQY
TRBV20-1 many SARDLQGALATDTQY
TRBV28 - ASNAGGQAYEQY
TRBV29-1 - SVEDPGNYGYT
TRBV11-2 - ASSPDGSSGGPLSTDTRY
TRBV6-5 - ASSYSTSRGQKNIQY
TRBV4-1 - ASSQGGGNTKAF
TRBV30 many AWETGFDEQF
TRBV6-5 many ASSTLGEQY
TRBV5-1 - ASSPDSTYEQC
TRBV5-5 many ASSPGAGAYEQY
TRBV2 many ASSESDKKATYEQY
TRBV19 few ASSPGTPLLPQH
TRBV20-1 many SASGTDSYEQY
TRBV7-9 many ASSLTGTGGVKAF
TRBV14 many ASSHQGVEEQY
TRBV7-2 - ASSLEIYGQNQPQH
TRBV20-1 few SARSRGQEIYEQY
TRBV4-3 many ASSQGSGPDTQY